Each of the 22 T cell receptor beta chains below was sequenced from the same sample in a study of T cells in Graves' hyperthyroidism and ophthalmopathy. Amplification of TCR beta CDR3 regions used RNA as the template. The HTBI primer set served for first-round RT-PCR of the TCR CDR3. TCRdb ran MiXCR on the multiplex PCR reads and lists one entry per CDR3 protein. Of more than 550,000 distinct CDR3 sequences in the sample, roughly a sixth were seen once. Sequencing was carried out using blood. The receptors stem from a woman aged 45-60 years with Graves' hyperthyroidism that later progressed to Graves' ophthalmopathy.

This clonotype was recorded many times. The chain recombines TRBV3-1 with TRBJ2-7, with D maybe TRBD1 (5 bases). The CDR3 extends over 12 amino acids. V lost 6 bases, J lost 6 bases, and 12 bases lay in between. CDR1 is LGHDT, CDR2 YNNKEL, per germline (reference sequence). The DNA of the CDR3 is TGTGCCAGCAGTCTCAGGGCGTTCGAGCAGTACTTC. Protein: CASSLRAFEQYF.

This clonotype has at least ten counts. The rearrangement links TRBV6-6 to TRBJ1-2; 9 bases are a match to TRBD1. The CDR3 is made up of 14 amino acids. Trimming cost V 0 bases and J 8 bases; bases outside gene matches: 4. From germline, CDR1 is MNHNY and CDR2 SVGAGI (reference sequence). CDR3 sequence reads: CASSYSGQGNGYTF. The CDR3 bases are TGTGCCAGCAGTTACTCGGGACAGGGTAACGGCTACACCTTC.

This clonotype has a handful of counts. V gene TRBV27 combines with J gene TRBJ2-1; D unresolved. The V gene lost 5 bases and the J gene lost 4 bases, with 9 bases spanning the gap. The length of the CDR3 is 13 residues. Germline V gives CDR1 MNHEY, CDR2 SMNVEV (reference sequence). The CDR3 here is CASSIVSYNEQFF. DNA for the CDR3: TGTGCCAGCAGTATCGTCTCATACAATGAGCAGTTCTTC.

The chain has TRBV7-8 and TRBJ1-1; weak D call: TRBD1 (5 bases). Per germline, CDR1 SGHVS and CDR2 FQNEAQ. Trimming removed 5 bases from V and 11 bases from J, with 24 bases in between. The CDR3 contains 15 residues. CDR3: CASSPRTQHGVGAFF. CDR3 in DNA: TGTGCCAGCAGCCCCCGGACACAACACGGAGTCGGGGCTTTCTTT.

In this sample, this clonotype turned up a few times. The chain uses TRBV30 and TRBJ2-3; TRBD1 matches at 7 bases. The CDR3 loop spans 13 amino acids. The V segment lost 2 bases and the J segment 11 bases; nucleotides outside the gene matches: 10. The V gene's germline CDR1 is GTSNPN and CDR2 SVGIG (reference sequence). The CDR3 coding sequence is TGTGCCTGGAGTCTAAGACAGGGCACCATGCAGTATTTT. Translated: CAWSLRQGTMQYF.

V is TRBV20-1 and J is TRBJ2-5, with a weak D call TRBD2 (5 bases). From germline, CDR1 is DFQATT and CDR2 SNEGSKA (reference sequence). The CDR3 consists of 13 residues. V shed 1 base and J shed 5 bases, with 11 bases lying between them. CDR3 in amino acids: CSARGSGKETQYF. The CDR3 DNA reads TGCAGTGCTAGAGGGTCGGGGAAGGAGACCCAGTACTTC.

This clonotype was counted a few times. The J gene is TRBJ2-2, the V gene TRBV2; 7 bases are shared with TRBD1. The CDR3 length is 14 residues. Germline trimming cut 8 bases from V and 1 base from J; bases unmatched to any gene: 4. Looked up from germline, CDR1 is SNHLY and CDR2 is FYNNEI. As DNA, the CDR3 is TGTGCCAGCGATTGGACAGGGAACACCGGGGAGCTGTTTTTT. It specifies CASDWTGNTGELFF.

This clonotype was counted at least ten times. V is TRBV10-3 and J is TRBJ2-1; TRBD1 matches 11 bases. This CDR3 comprises 15 residues. Germline V gene data show CDR1 as ENHRY and CDR2 as SYGVKD. Germline trimming cut 6 bases from V and 3 bases from J; bases unmatched to any gene: 4. CDR3 bases: TGTGCCATCAGCATCGGGACAGGGGGCTACAATGAGCAGTTCTTC. It codes for CAISIGTGGYNEQFF.

This clonotype was seen at least ten times. The chain links TRBV12-3 or TRBV12-4 to TRBJ1-5; D might be TRBD1 (5 bases). CDR3 size: 15 residues. V dropped 5 bases and J dropped 2 bases, with 13 bases sitting between them. CDR3 in amino acids: CASSAGGEGNQPQHF. CDR3 in DNA: TGTGCCAGCAGTGCGGGGGGGGAGGGCAATCAGCCCCAGCATTTT.

J is TRBJ2-3 and V is TRBV3-1; the D is unclear. Trimming removed 0 bases from V and 2 bases from J, with 9 bases in between. Germline lookup yields CDR1 LGHDT and CDR2 YNNKEL (reference sequence). The CDR3 sequence is 15 residues long. The CDR3 spells CASSQDYSPTDTQYF. The CDR3 nucleotides read TGTGCCAGCAGCCAAGACTACAGCCCCACAGATACGCAGTATTTT.

This clonotype was seen ten or more times. The V gene is TRBV20-1, the J gene TRBJ2-1; 12 bases fit TRBD2. Germline trimming cut 5 bases from V and 8 bases from J; bases unmatched to any gene: 4. Germline V gene sequence: CDR1 DFQATT, CDR2 SNEGSKA (reference sequence). The CDR3 runs 13 residues. This CDR3 reads CSAVTSGGYEQFF. Written as DNA, the CDR3 is TGCAGTGCTGTGACTAGCGGGGGTTATGAGCAGTTCTTC.

V is TRBV10-3 and J is TRBJ2-5; 7 nucleotides line up with TRBD1. Germline CDR1 is ENHRY and CDR2 is SYGVKD. The CDR3 is made up of 16 amino acids. V lost 5 bases, J lost 4 bases, and 13 bases stayed unmatched. CDR3 bases: TGTGCCATCAGTTACGCCTCGACAGGGATCGTAGAGACCCAGTACTTC. Its translation is CAISYASTGIVETQYF.

This clonotype was observed at least ten times. The chain recombines TRBV10-3 with TRBJ1-1; a possible D gene is TRBD1 (5 bases). In germline, CDR1 is ENHRY, CDR2 SYGVKD. Trimming shortened V by 11 bases and J by 5 bases, and 15 bases separated the two germline ends. The CDR3 has 12 amino acids. CDR3 nucleotides: TGTGCCGCGACGCCGGGGGAAACTGAAGCTTTCTTT. This encodes CAATPGETEAFF.

This clonotype was counted only a few times. This CDR3 reads CASRPTGDTGELFF. DNA of the CDR3: TGTGCCAGCAGACCGACAGGGGACACCGGGGAGCTGTTTTTT. This chain uses TRBV6-1 with TRBJ2-2; 8 bases match TRBD1. The CDR3 has 14 residues. V lost 6 bases, J lost 3 bases, and 3 bases stayed unmatched. Germline CDR1 and CDR2: MNHNS and SASEGT.

This clonotype was observed many times. This chain links TRBV6-1 with TRBJ2-2; D perhaps matches TRBD1 (5 bases). Germline CDR1 MNHNS, CDR2 SASEGT. This CDR3 spans 13 amino acids. The ends were cut back, 6 bases at V and 0 bases at J, with 5 bases in the middle. CDR3 DNA sequence: TGTGCCAGCAGGACAGCGAACACCGGGGAGCTGTTTTTT. Protein product: CASRTANTGELFF.

The genes are TRBV2 and TRBJ1-4; 7 bases map to TRBD1. Germline CDR1 is SNHLY and CDR2 is FYNNEI. This CDR3 spans 15 amino acids. V gave up 6 bases and J gave up 4 bases; unmatched junction bases: 8. The CDR3 sequence is CASRRGDSLNEKLFF. Here the CDR3 DNA reads TGTGCCAGCAGAAGGGGGGACAGTCTTAATGAAAAACTGTTTTTT.

At least ten counts were recorded for this clonotype. V is TRBV11-1 and J is TRBJ1-1, with TRBD1 as a possible D gene (5 bases). Germline lookup yields CDR1 SGHAT and CDR2 FQDESV (reference sequence). There are 14 residues in the CDR3. V was shortened by 0 bases and J by 6 bases, with 11 bases between the two germline ends. CDR3 in DNA: TGTGCCAGCAGCTTAGCGGCAGGGAAGTCTGAAGCTTTCTTT. Protein sequence: CASSLAAGKSEAFF.

The V gene is TRBV27, the J gene TRBJ1-2, with 7 nucleotides matching TRBD1. Trimming removed 5 bases from V and 4 bases from J; junction bases left unmatched: 7. CDR1 is MNHEY and CDR2 is SMNVEV in the germline V gene (reference sequence). The CDR3 has 14 amino acids. Here the CDR3 reads CASSRAQGGYGYTF. The CDR3 bases are TGTGCCAGCAGTCGGGCCCAGGGGGGCTATGGCTACACCTTC.

This clonotype has a count of ten or more. The rearrangement uses TRBV5-6 and TRBJ1-5; D perhaps matches TRBD1 (6 bases). V was shortened by 0 bases and J by 3 bases, with 10 bases between the two germline ends. The germline CDR1 and CDR2 sequences are SGHDT and YYEEEE. The CDR3 loop spans 15 amino acids. The CDR3 nucleotides are TGTGCCAGCAGCTTGGGTACAGGGTACAATCAGCCCCAGCATTTT. It yields the protein CASSLGTGYNQPQHF. The whole variable domain, filled in from reference TRBV5-6 and TRBJ1-5, reads DAGVTQSPTHLIKTRGQQVTLRCSPKSGHDTVSWYQQALGQGPQFIFQYYEEEERQRGNFPDRFSGHQFPNYSSELNVNALLLGDSALYLCASSLGTGYNQPQHFGDGTRLSIL.

This clonotype came up many times. This chain connects TRBV12-3 or TRBV12-4 to TRBJ1-2, with D possibly TRBD1 on 5 matching bases. This CDR3 comprises 14 residues. With 6 bases removed from V and 1 base from J, the gap between germline ends came to 12 bases. In DNA form, the CDR3 reads TGTGCCAGCAGCCGCGACAGATTTAACTATGGCTACACCTTC. Amino acid sequence: CASSRDRFNYGYTF.

This clonotype was found a few times. This chain uses TRBV2 with TRBJ1-1; D perhaps matches TRBD1 (6 bases). The CDR3 is 15 residues long. CDR1 is SNHLY and CDR2 is FYNNEI in the germline V gene. V lost 1 base and J lost 3, with 12 bases in between. The CDR3: CASSEGRGRYTEAFF. The DNA for the CDR3 is TGTGCCAGCAGTGAAGGTCGGGGGCGATACACTGAAGCTTTCTTT. The complete variable domain, with remaining parts taken from reference TRBV2 and TRBJ1-1, reads EPEVTQTPSHQVTQMGQEVILRCVPISNHLYFYWYRQILGQKVEFLVSFYNNEISEKSEIFDDQFSVERPDGSNFTLKIRSTKLEDSAMYFCASSEGRGRYTEAFFGQGTRLTVV.

This clonotype was counted many times. The chain has TRBV12-3 or TRBV12-4 and TRBJ2-3, with D possibly being TRBD1 or TRBD2 (5 bases each). V lost 7 bases and J lost 5, with 16 bases in between. The CDR3 covers 14 residues. CDR3 in DNA: TGTGCCAGCAACATGGGGGTGGTCGGAGATACGCAGTATTTT. This encodes CASNMGVVGDTQYF.